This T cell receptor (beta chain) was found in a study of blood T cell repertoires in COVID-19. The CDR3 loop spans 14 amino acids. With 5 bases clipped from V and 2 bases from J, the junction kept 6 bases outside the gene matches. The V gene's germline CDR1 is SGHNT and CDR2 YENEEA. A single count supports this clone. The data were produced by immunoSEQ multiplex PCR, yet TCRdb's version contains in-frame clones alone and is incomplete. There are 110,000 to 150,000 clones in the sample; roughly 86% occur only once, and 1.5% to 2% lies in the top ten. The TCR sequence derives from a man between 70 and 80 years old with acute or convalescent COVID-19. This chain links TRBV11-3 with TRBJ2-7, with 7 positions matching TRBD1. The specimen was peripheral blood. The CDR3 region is CASSPSGTAYEQYF. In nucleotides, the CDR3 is TGTGCCAGCAGCCCATCAGGGACAGCCTACGAGCAGTACTTC. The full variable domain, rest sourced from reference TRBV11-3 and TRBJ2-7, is EAGVVQSPRYKIIEKKQPVAFWCNPISGHNTLYWYLQNLGQGPELLIRYENEEAVDDSQLPKDRFSAERLKGVDSTLKIQPAELGDSAVYLCASSPSGTAYEQYFGPGTRLTVT.